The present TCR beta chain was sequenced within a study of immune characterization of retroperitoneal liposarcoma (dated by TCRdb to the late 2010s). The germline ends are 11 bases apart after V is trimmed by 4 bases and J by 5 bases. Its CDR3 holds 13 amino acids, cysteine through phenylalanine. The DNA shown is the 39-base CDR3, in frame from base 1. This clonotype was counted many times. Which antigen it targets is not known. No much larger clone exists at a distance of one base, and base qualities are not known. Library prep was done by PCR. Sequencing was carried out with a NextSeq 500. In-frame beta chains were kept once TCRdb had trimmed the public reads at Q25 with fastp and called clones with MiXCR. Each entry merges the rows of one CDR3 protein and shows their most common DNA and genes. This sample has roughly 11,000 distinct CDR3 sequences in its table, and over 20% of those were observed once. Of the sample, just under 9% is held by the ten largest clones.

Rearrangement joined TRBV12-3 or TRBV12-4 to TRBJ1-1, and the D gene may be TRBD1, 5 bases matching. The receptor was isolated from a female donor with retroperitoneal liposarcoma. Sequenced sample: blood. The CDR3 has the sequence CASSSGRGTEAFF. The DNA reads TGTGCCAGCAGTTCAGGGCGGGGTACTGAAGCTTTCTTT.